The present TCR beta chain was sequenced within a study of CD8 T cells in Susac syndrome. TCR beta was sequenced from blood CD8+ and CD4+ T cells. The CDR3 totals 14 residues. Losses at the gene ends were 7 bases for V and 9 bases for J; bases not matched to a gene: 11. Per the germline V gene, CDR1 is SNHLY and CDR2 is FYNNEI. About 0.5 to 1 ug RNA was reverse transcribed with random hexamers. TCRdb re-derived calls from the immunoSEQ multiplex PCR reads in MiXCR, one entry per CDR3 protein. The sample holds approximately 180,000 distinct CDR3 sequences, about 91% seen once. The sequencing sample was made of CD4+ T cells from PBMCs. The receptor comes from a human donor with Susac syndrome. The V gene is TRBV2, the J gene TRBJ2-1, with TRBD2 matching 8 bases. Here the CDR3 reads CASTDEAGASEQFF. The CDR3 DNA reads as TGTGCCAGCACCGATGAAGCGGGAGCTAGTGAGCAGTTCTTC.